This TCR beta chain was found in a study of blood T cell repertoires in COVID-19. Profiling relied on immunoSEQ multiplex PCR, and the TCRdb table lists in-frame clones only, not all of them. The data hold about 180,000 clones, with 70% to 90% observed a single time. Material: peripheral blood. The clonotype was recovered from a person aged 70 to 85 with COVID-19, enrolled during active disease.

As DNA, the CDR3 is TGTGCCAGCAGCTTTTTTAGTGCCGGGGAGCTGTTTTTT. Encoded protein: CASSFFSAGELFF. This chain links TRBV5-4 with TRBJ2-2, with D uncertain. CDR1 and CDR2 (germline): SGHNT, YYREEE (reference sequence). This CDR3 has 13 amino acids. V lost 2 bases, J lost 6 bases, and 8 bases lay in between. The whole variable domain, filled in from reference TRBV5-4 and TRBJ2-2, reads ETGVTQSPTHLIKTRGQQVTLRCSSQSGHNTVSWYQQALGQGPQFIFQYYREEENGRGNFPPRFSGLQFPNYSSELNVNALELDDSALYLCASSFFSAGELFFGEGSRLTVL.